This TCR beta chain was obtained from a study of blood T cells in healthy people across ages. A second PCR, run for roughly 7 to 12 cycles, used a sample-barcoded 5' primer plus a J-beta primer mix. TCRdb re-analysed the 5' RACE reads in MiXCR, keeping a single row per CDR3 protein. The data hold roughly 1,800,000 distinct CDR3 sequences, with less than 50% observed a single time. A few counts support this clonotype. CDR3 length: 16 residues. J lost 5 bases, V lost 5 bases, and 12 bases had no gene match. This chain joins TRBV12-3 or TRBV12-4 and TRBJ2-7; 10 nucleotides match TRBD1. The sequence derives from a woman between 35 and 50 years old in good health. The sample comprised blood. CDR3 coding DNA: TGTGCCAGCAGTGGTCCTGATGGGACAGGGGTCCACGAGCAGTACTTC. This codes for CASSGPDGTGVHEQYF.